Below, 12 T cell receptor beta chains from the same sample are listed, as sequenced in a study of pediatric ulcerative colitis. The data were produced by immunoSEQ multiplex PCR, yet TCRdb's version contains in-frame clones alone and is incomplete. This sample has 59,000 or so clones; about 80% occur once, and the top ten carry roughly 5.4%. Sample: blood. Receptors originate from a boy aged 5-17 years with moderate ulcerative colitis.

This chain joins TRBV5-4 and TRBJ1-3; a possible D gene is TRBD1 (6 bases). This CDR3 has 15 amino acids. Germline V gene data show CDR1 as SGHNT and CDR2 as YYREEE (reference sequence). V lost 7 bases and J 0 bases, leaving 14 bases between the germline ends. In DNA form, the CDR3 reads TGTGCCAGCCGAAGACGGGGGGCCTCTGGAAACACCATATATTTT. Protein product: CASRRRGASGNTIYF.

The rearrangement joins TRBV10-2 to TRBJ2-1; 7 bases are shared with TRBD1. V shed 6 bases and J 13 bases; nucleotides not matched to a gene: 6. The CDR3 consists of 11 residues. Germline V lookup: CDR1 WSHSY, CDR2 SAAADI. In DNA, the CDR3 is TGCGCCAGCAGATCCGGGACAGATCAGTTCTTC. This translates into CASRSGTDQFF.

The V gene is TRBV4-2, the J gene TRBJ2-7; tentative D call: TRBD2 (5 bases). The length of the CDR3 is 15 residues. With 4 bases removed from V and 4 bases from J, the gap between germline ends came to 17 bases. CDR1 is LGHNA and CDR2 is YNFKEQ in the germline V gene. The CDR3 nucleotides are TGTGCCAGCAGCCTATGGAAGGGAGCCGGGTACGAGCAGTACTTC. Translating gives CASSLWKGAGYEQYF.

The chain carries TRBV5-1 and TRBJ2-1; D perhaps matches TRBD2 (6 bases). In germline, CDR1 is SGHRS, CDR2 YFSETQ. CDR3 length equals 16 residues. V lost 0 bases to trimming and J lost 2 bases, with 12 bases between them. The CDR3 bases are TGCGCCAGCAGCTTGGTTTCTAGCGCAACCTACAATGAGCAGTTCTTC. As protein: CASSLVSSATYNEQFF.

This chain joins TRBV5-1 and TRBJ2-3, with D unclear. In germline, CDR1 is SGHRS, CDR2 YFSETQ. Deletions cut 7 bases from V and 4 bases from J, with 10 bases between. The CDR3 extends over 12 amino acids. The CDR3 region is CASFRSADTQYF. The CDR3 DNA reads TGCGCCAGCTTCCGTTCTGCAGATACGCAGTATTTT.

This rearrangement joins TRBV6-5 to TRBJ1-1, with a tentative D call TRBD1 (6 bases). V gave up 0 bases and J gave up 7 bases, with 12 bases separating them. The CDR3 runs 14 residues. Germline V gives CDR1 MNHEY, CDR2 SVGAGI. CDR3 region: CASSYSGGKVEAFF. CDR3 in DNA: TGTGCCAGCAGTTACTCAGGGGGTAAGGTTGAAGCTTTCTTT.

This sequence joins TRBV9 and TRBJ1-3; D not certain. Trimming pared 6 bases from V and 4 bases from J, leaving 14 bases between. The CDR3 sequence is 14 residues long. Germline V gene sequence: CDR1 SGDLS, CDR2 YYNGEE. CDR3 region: CASTTDLPGNTIYF. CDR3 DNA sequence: TGTGCCAGCACCACCGACCTACCAGGAAACACCATATATTTT.

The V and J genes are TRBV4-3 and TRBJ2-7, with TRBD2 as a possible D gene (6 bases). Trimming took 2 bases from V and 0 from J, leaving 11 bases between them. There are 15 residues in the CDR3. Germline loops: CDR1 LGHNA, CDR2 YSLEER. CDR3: CASSQTTRSSYEQYF. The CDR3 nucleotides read TGCGCCAGCAGCCAAACGACTAGGAGCTCCTACGAGCAGTACTTC.

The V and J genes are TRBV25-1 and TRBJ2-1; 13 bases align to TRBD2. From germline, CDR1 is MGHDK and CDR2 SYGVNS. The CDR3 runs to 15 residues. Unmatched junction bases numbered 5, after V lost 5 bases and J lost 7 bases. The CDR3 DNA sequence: TGTGCCAGCAGTCAACTAGCGGGGGGGTGGAATGAGCAGTTCTTC. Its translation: CASSQLAGGWNEQFF.

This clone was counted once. CDR3 DNA: TGCGCCAGCAGCCAAAAAGCGGGAGGGCCTGTCGAGCAGTACTTC. Translating it yields CASSQKAGGPVEQYF. The chain links TRBV4-3 to TRBJ2-7; 10 bases match TRBD2. Germline assignment: CDR1 LGHNA and CDR2 YSLEER. The CDR3 covers 15 residues. V lost 2 bases and J lost 6; bases outside the gene matches: 7.

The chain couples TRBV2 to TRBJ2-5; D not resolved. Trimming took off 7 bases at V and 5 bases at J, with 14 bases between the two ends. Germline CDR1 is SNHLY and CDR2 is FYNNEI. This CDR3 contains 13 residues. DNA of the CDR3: TGTGCCAGCACCGGGTCCTTAGGGGAGACCCAGTACTTC. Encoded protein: CASTGSLGETQYF.

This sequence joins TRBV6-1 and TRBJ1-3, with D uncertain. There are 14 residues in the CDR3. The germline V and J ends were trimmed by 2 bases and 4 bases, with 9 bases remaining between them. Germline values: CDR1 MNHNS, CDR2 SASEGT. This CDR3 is CASSESRPGNTIYF. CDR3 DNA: TGTGCCAGCAGTGAATCACGGCCCGGAAACACCATATATTTT.